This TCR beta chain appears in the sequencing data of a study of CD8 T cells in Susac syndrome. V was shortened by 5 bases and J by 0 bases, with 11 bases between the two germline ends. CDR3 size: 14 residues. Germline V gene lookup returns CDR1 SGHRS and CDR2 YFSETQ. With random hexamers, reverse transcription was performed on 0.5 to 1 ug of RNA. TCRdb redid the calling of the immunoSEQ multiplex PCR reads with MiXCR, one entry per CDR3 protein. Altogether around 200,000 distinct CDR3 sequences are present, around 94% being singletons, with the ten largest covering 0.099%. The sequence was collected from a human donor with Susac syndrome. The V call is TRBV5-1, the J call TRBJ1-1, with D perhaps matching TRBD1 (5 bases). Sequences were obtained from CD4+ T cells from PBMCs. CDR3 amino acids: CASSDDSMNTEAFF. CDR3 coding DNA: TGCGCCAGCAGTGATGACAGTATGAACACTGAAGCTTTCTTT.